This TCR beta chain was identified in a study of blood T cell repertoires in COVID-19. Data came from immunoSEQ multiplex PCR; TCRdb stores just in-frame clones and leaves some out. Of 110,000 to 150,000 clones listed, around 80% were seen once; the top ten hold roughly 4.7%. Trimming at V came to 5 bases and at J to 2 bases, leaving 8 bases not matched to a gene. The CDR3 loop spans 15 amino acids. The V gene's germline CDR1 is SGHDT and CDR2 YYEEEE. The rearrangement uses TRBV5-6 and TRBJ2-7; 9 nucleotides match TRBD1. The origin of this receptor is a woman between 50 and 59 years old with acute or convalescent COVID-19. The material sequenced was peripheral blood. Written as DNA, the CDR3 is TGTGCCAGCAGACCCACAGGGGGCCTAACCTACGAGCAGTACTTC. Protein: CASRPTGGLTYEQYF.